Reported below is one TCR beta chain. These data are taken from a study of blood T cell repertoires in COVID-19. Study at large: Samples came from the United States, Italy and Spain, spanning acute and convalescent COVID-19. T cells, B-cell-depleted T cells, or PBMCs provided the cDNA or gDNA that served as material.

Original processing notes: Nucleated cell counts were estimated from reference gene primer amplification. TCRdb keeps only in-frame clones here, not all; method: immunoSEQ multiplex PCR. From that table come the V and J calls and clone size; the DNA was used to work out D and trimming. The sample shows approximately 46,000 clones, nearly 90% of them seen only once. Germline values: CDR1 SNHLY, CDR2 FYNNEI. The CDR3 is made up of 12 amino acids. With 5 bases removed from V and 7 bases from J, the gap between germline ends came to 11 bases. This clonotype originated in a man in his fifties with active COVID-19. The chain combines TRBV2 with TRBJ1-2, with D perhaps matching TRBD1 (5 bases). The sequenced sample was peripheral blood. The CDR3 DNA reads TGTGCCAGCAGTCCGACAGCGGGTGGCTACACCTTC. This codes for CASSPTAGGYTF.